This T cell receptor beta chain was retrieved from a study of blood T cell repertoires in COVID-19. Study processing details: Researchers report that nucleated cell counts were estimated from reference gene primer amplification. Sequencing used immunoSEQ multiplex PCR; TCRdb keeps in-frame clones, though not all of them. For V, J and clone size, that table is used; D and trimming come from the DNA. The sample records roughly 140,000 clones, 80% to 90% being singletons. Recovered status applied to Cohort 3 donors who had two consecutive negative PCRs. It also applied to those with clearance or with symptom resolution. The germline gives CDR1 LGHDT, CDR2 YNNKEL (reference sequence). Trimming pared 8 bases from V and 7 bases from J, leaving 17 bases between. CDR3 length equals 13 residues.

The chain combines TRBV3-1 (or the pseudogene TRBV3-2) with TRBJ2-5, with a weak D call TRBD2 (6 bases). Material for sequencing was PBMCs or T cells enriched from blood (not recorded which). This receptor was obtained from a man aged 50 to 59 who had recovered from COVID-19. The CDR3 region is CASEGRGPGTQYF. CDR3 nucleotides: TGTGCCAGCGAGGGGCGGGGTCCGGGGACCCAGTACTTC.